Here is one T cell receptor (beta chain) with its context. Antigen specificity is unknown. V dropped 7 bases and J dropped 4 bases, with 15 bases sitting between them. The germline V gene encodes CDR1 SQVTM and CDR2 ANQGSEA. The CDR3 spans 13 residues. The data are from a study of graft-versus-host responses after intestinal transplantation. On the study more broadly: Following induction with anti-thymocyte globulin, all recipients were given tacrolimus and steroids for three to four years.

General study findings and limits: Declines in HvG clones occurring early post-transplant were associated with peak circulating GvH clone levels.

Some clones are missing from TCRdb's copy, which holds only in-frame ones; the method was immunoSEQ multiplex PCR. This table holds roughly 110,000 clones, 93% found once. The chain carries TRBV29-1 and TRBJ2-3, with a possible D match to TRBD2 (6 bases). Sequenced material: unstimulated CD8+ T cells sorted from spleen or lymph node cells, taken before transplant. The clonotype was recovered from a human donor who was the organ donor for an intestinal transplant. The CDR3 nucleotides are TGCAGCGCCGAGGGCGGGACGGCAGATACGCAGTATTTT. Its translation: CSAEGGTADTQYF.